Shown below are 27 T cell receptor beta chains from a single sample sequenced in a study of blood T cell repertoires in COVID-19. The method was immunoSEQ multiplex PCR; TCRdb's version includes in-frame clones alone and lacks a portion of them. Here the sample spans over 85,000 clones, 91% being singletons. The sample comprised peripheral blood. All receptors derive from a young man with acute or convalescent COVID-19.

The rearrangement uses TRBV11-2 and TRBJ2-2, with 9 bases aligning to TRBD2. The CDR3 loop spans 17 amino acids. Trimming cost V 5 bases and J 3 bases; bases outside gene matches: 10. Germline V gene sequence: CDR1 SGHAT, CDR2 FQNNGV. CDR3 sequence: CASSPPRLAGHTGELFF. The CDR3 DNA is TGTGCCAGCAGCCCGCCAAGGCTAGCGGGACACACCGGGGAGCTGTTTTTT.

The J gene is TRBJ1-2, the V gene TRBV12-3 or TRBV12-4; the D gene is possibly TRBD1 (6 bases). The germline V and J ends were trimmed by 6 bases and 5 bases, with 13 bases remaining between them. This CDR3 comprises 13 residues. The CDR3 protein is CASRPTGTYGYTF. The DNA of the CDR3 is TGTGCCAGCAGACCAACCGGGACATATGGCTACACCTTC.

CDR3 residues: CASSSRGFQETQYF. CDR3 DNA sequence: TGTGCCAGCAGCTCACGGGGATTTCAAGAGACCCAGTACTTC. The V call is TRBV7-9, the J call TRBJ2-5, with D possibly matching TRBD2 (5 bases). The V gene's germline CDR1 is SEHNR and CDR2 FQNEAQ (reference sequence). Trimming shortened V by 4 bases and J by 2 bases, and 11 bases separated the two germline ends. The CDR3 spans 14 residues.

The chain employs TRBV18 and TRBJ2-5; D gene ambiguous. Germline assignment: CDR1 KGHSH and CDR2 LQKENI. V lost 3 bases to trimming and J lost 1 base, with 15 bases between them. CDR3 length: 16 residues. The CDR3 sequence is CASSPPRGTPQETQYF. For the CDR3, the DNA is TGTGCCAGCTCACCCCCCCGAGGTACACCCCAAGAGACCCAGTACTTC.

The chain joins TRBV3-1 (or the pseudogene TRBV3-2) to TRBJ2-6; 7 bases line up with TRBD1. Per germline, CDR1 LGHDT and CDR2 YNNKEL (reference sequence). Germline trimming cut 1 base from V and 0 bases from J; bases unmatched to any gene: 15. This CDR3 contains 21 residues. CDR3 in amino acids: CASSQVIPTGPNPSGANVLTF. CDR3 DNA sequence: TGTGCCAGCAGCCAAGTAATCCCGACAGGGCCAAATCCCTCTGGGGCCAACGTCCTGACTTTC.

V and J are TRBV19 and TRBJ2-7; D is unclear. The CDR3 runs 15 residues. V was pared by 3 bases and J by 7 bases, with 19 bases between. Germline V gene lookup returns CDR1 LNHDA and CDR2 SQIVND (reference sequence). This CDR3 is CASSIYGRSPEEQYF. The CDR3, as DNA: TGTGCCAGTAGTATTTATGGCAGGTCGCCAGAGGAGCAGTACTTC.

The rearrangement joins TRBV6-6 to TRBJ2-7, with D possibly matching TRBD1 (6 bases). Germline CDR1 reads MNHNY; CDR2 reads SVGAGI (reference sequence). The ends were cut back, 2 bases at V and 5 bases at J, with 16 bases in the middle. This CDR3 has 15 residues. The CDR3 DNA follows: TGTGCCAGCAGTTACACCTTACAGGGATCCCACGAGCAGTACTTC. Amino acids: CASSYTLQGSHEQYF.

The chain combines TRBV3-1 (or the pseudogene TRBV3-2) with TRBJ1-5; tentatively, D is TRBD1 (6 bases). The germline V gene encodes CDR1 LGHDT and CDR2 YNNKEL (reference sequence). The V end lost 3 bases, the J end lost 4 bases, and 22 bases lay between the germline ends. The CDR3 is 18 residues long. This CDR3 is CASSQTTPGVRLNQPQHF. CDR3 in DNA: TGTGCCAGCAGCCAGACCACTCCAGGGGTCCGACTGAATCAGCCCCAGCATTTT.

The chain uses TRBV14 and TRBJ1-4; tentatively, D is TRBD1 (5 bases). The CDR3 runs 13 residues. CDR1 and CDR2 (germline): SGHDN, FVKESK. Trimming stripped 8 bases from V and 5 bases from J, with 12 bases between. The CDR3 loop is CASGRGVNEKLFF. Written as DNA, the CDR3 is TGTGCCAGCGGACGGGGGGTGAATGAAAAACTGTTTTTT.

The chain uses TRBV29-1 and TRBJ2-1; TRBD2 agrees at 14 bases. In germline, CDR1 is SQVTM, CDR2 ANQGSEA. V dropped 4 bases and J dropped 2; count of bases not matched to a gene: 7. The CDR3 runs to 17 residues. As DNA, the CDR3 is TGCAGCGTTGTGGGGACTAGCGGGAGTAGAGCCTACAATGAGCAGTTCTTC. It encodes CSVVGTSGSRAYNEQFF.

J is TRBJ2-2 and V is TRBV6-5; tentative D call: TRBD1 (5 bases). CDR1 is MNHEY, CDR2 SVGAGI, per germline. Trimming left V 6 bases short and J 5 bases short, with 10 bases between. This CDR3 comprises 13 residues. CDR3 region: CASRVGETGELFF. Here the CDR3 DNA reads TGTGCCAGCAGGGTAGGGGAAACCGGGGAGCTGTTTTTT.

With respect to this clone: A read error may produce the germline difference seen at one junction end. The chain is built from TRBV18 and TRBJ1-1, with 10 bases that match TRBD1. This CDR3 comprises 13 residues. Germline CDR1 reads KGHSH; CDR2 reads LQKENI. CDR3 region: CASSPPGQGPWGF. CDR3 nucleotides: TGTGCCAGCTCACCCCCGGGACAGGGGCCTTGGGGCTTT.

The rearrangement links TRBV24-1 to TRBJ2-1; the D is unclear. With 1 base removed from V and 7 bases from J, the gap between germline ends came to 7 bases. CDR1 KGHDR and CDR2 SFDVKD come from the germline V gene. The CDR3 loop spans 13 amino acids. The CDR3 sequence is CATSDFSGNEQFF. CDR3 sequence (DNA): TGTGCCACCAGTGATTTTTCCGGGAATGAGCAGTTCTTC.

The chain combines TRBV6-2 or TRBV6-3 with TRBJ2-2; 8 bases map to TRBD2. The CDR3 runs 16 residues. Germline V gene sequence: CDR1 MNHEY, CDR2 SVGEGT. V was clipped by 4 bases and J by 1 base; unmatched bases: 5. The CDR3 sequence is CASSWTSTENTGELFF. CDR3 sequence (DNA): TGTGCCAGCAGTTGGACTAGCACTGAGAACACCGGGGAGCTGTTTTTT.

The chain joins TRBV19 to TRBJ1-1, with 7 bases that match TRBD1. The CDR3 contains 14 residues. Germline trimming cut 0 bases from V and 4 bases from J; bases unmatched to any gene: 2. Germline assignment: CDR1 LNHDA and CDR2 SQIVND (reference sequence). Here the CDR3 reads CASSIEAGGTEAFF. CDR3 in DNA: TGTGCCAGTAGTATAGAGGCAGGGGGCACTGAAGCTTTCTTT.

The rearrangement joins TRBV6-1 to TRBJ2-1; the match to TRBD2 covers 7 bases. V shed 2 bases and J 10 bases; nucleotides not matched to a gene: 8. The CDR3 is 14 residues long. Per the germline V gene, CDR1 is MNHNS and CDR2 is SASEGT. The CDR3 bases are TGTGCCAGCAGTGAATACGGGGAACTAGCGGAGCAGTTCTTC. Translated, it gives CASSEYGELAEQFF.

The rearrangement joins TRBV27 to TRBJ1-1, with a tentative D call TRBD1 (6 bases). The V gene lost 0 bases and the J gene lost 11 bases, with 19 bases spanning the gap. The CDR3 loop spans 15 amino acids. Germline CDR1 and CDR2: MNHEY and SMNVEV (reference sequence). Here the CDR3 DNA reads TGTGCCAGCAGTTTATCCCCGGGGACAAATGTGGGTGCTTTCTTT. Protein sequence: CASSLSPGTNVGAFF.

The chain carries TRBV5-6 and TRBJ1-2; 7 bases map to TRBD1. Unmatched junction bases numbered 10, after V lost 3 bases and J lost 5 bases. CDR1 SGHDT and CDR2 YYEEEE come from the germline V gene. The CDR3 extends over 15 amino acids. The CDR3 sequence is CASSSLWTGEYGYTF. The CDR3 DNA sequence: TGTGCCAGCAGCTCCCTTTGGACAGGCGAATATGGCTACACCTTC.

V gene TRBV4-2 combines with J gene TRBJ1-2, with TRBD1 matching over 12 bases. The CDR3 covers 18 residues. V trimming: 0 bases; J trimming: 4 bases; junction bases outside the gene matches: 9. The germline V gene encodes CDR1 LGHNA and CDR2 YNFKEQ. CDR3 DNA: TGTGCCAGCAGCCAAGATTTGGGGACAGGGGGCTTAGGCTATGGCTACACCTTC. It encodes CASSQDLGTGGLGYGYTF.

CDR3 DNA sequence: TGTGCCAGCAGGCCTATAGGGACAGACTACGAGCAGTACTTC. This sequence encodes CASRPIGTDYEQYF. The rearrangement links TRBV5-4 to TRBJ2-7; 7 bases agree with TRBD1. The CDR3 has 14 amino acids. From germline, CDR1 is SGHNT and CDR2 YYREEE (reference sequence). V was pared by 5 bases and J by 3 bases, with 8 bases of the junction left unmatched.

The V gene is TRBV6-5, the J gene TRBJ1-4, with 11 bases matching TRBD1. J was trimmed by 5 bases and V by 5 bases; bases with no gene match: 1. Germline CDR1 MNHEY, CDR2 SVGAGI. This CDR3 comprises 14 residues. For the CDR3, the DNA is TGTGCCAGCAGTAGGGACAGGGGGAATGAAAAACTGTTTTTT. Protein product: CASSRDRGNEKLFF.

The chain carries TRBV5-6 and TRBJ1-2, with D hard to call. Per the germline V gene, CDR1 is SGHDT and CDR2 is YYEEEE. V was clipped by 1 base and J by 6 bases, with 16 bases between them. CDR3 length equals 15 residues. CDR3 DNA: TGTGCCAGCAGCTTGTGGGGTGGCCGGAGGGATGGCTACACCTTC. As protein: CASSLWGGRRDGYTF.

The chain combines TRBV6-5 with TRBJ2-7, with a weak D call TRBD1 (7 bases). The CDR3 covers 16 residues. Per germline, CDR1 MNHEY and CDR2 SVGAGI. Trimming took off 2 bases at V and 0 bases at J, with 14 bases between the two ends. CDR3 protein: CASSYGGGPSSYEQYF. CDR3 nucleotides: TGTGCCAGCAGTTACGGAGGGGGCCCAAGCTCCTACGAGCAGTACTTC.

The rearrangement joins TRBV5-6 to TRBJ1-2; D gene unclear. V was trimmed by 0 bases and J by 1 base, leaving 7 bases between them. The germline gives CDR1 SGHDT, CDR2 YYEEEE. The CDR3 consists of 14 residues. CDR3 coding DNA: TGTGCCAGCAGCTTGGAAGCGGATAACTATGGCTACACCTTC. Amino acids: CASSLEADNYGYTF.

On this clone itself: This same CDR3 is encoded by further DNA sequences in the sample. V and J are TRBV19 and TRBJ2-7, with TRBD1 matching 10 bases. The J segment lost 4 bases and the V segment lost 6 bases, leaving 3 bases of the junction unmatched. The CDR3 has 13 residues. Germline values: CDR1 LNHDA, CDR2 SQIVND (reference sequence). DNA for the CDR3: TGTGCCAGTAGCAGGGACAGGGGATACGAGCAGTACTTC. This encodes CASSRDRGYEQYF.

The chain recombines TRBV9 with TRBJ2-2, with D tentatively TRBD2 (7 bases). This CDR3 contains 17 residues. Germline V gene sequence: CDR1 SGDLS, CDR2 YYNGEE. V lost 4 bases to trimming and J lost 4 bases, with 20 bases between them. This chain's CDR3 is CASSSVPRGAGTGELFF. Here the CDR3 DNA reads TGTGCCAGCAGCTCGGTGCCTCGGGGGGCGGGCACCGGGGAGCTGTTTTTT.

The chain's CDR3 is CATRDRGGFGSNQPQHF. CDR3 sequence (DNA): TGTGCCACCAGGGACAGGGGAGGATTTGGTAGCAATCAGCCCCAGCATTTT. The chain has TRBV15 and TRBJ1-5; 9 bases match TRBD1. Trimming at V came to 6 bases and at J to 0 bases, leaving 9 bases not matched to a gene. The CDR3 sequence is 17 residues long. Germline assignment: CDR1 LNHNV and CDR2 YYDKDF (reference sequence).